This T cell receptor (beta chain) is from a study of CD8 T cells in Susac syndrome. Reverse transcription of about 0.45 to 1 ug RNA was performed with random hexamers. Multiplex immunoSEQ PCR targeted 54 Vbeta and 13 Jbeta TCR beta segments. TCRdb reanalysed the immunoSEQ multiplex PCR reads using MiXCR and keeps one entry per CDR3 protein. The data contain roughly 140,000 distinct CDR3 sequences, 95% of them singletons. The V segment lost 5 bases and the J segment 6 bases; nucleotides outside the gene matches: 7. This CDR3 is 13 amino acids long. Per the germline V gene, CDR1 is MNHEY and CDR2 is SVGEGT.

The sequenced sample was CD4+ T cells from PBMCs. V and J are TRBV6-2 or TRBV6-3 and TRBJ2-7, with 7 positions matching TRBD1. This receptor was identified in a human donor with Susac syndrome. CDR3 sequence (DNA): TGTGCCAGCAGTCTACAGGGGTTTGGCGAGCAGTACTTC. The encoded protein is CASSLQGFGEQYF.